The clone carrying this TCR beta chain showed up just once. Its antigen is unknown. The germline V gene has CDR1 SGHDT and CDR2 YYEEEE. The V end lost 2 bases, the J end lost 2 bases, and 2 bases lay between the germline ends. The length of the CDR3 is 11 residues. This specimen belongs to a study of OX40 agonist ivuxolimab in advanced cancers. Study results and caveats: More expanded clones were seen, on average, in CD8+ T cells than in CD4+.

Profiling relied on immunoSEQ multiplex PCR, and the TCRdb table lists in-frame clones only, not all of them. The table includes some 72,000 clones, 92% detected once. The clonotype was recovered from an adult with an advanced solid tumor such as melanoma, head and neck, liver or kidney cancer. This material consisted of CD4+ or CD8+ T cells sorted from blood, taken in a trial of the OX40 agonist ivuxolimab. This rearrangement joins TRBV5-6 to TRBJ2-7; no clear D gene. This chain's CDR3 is CASSFTYEQYF. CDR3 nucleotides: TGTGCCAGCAGCTTTACCTACGAGCAGTACTTC.